The 9 T cell receptor beta chains given below trace back to one sample, sequenced in a study of T cells in Graves' hyperthyroidism and ophthalmopathy. The investigators amplified TCR beta CDR3 regions from RNA transcripts. A first-round RT-PCR of the TCR CDR3 used the HTBI primer set. TCRdb re-analysed the multiplex PCR reads in MiXCR, keeping a single row per CDR3 protein. The sample consists of 550,000 to 600,000 distinct CDR3 sequences, more than 45% of them appearing once. The sample consisted of peripheral blood or thyroid tissue (not recorded which). Every receptor here comes from an adult woman with Graves' disease, either hyperthyroidism or ophthalmopathy (not recorded which).

This clonotype was seen at least ten times. The rearrangement joins TRBV7-9 to TRBJ2-2; 7 bases are a match to TRBD2. V dropped 8 bases and J dropped 5; count of bases not matched to a gene: 2. This CDR3 region has 12 residues. CDR1 and CDR2 (germline): SEHNR, FQNEAQ (reference sequence). The CDR3 region is CASRRGTGELFF. In nucleotides, the CDR3 is TGTGCCAGCCGGCGGGGGACCGGGGAGCTGTTTTTT.

The sample holds many counts of this clonotype. The V and J genes are TRBV29-1 and TRBJ2-7, with D unresolved. V was trimmed by 7 bases and J by 1 base, leaving 11 bases between them. The CDR3 spans 12 residues. Germline assignment: CDR1 SQVTM and CDR2 ANQGSEA. The CDR3 is CSASTVSYEQYF. CDR3 DNA sequence: TGCAGCGCTTCCACGGTTTCCTACGAGCAGTACTTC.

This clonotype was observed many times. V gene TRBV7-6 combines with J gene TRBJ2-5; 13 positions match TRBD2. The CDR3 extends over 17 amino acids. Losses at the gene ends were 3 bases for V and 6 bases for J; bases not matched to a gene: 10. CDR1 SGHVS and CDR2 FNYEAQ come from the germline V gene. CDR3 in amino acids: CASSFGLAGEATKTQYF. Here the CDR3 DNA reads TGTGCCAGCAGCTTCGGACTAGCGGGAGAGGCGACAAAGACCCAGTACTTC. The full variable domain, with the rest looked up from reference TRBV7-6 and TRBJ2-5, is GAGVSQSPRYKVTKRGQDVALRCDPISGHVSLYWYRQALGQGPEFLTYFNYEAQQDKSGLPNDRFSAERPEGSISTLTIQRTEQRDSAMYRCASSFGLAGEATKTQYFGPGTRLLVL.

The chain combines TRBV20-1 with TRBJ2-7, with 11 bases that match TRBD2. V lost 5 bases, J lost 11 bases, and 11 bases stayed unmatched. Germline CDR1 DFQATT, CDR2 SNEGSKA (reference sequence). The CDR3 totals 13 residues. CDR3 coding DNA: TGCAGTGCTTTAGCGGGAGGGCCTACCGGGGAGTACTTC. Protein product: CSALAGGPTGEYF.

This clonotype appeared many times. The chain uses TRBV19 and TRBJ2-5; no reliable D call. The CDR3 has 13 amino acids. The germline gives CDR1 LNHDA, CDR2 SQIVND (reference sequence). The V gene lost 3 bases and the J gene lost 4 bases, with 9 bases spanning the gap. CDR3 residues: CASSMSVTETQYF. The CDR3 DNA sequence: TGTGCCAGTAGTATGTCGGTTACAGAGACCCAGTACTTC.

This chain joins TRBV20-1 and TRBJ1-2, with D tentatively TRBD1 (5 bases). Trimming pared 3 bases from V and 3 bases from J, leaving 11 bases between. The CDR3 has 13 amino acids. Germline V gene lookup returns CDR1 DFQATT and CDR2 SNEGSKA (reference sequence). The CDR3: CSASSGGDYGYTF. CDR3 DNA: TGCAGTGCTAGTTCCGGGGGGGACTATGGCTACACCTTC.

This clonotype was counted at least ten times. The V gene is TRBV12-3 or TRBV12-4, the J gene TRBJ1-6; tentative D call: TRBD1 (5 bases). The CDR3 is 16 residues long. Trimming took off 5 bases at V and 0 bases at J, with 11 bases between the two ends. For the CDR3, the DNA is TGTGCCAGCAGTATTGACAGAAGCTCCTATAATTCACCCCTCCACTTT. Residues: CASSIDRSSYNSPLHF.

This clonotype was seen ten or more times. This chain connects TRBV2 to TRBJ2-5, with D maybe TRBD1 (6 bases). V shed 6 bases and J shed 5 bases, with 16 bases lying between them. Germline-derived CDR1 and CDR2 are SNHLY and FYNNEI. The CDR3 length is 14 residues. DNA for the CDR3: TGTGCCAGCAGCGGGACATCCGGTCCGGAGACCCAGTACTTC. Residues: CASSGTSGPETQYF. Complete variable domain (other parts from reference TRBV2 and TRBJ2-5): EPEVTQTPSHQVTQMGQEVILRCVPISNHLYFYWYRQILGQKVEFLVSFYNNEISEKSEIFDDQFSVERPDGSNFTLKIRSTKLEDSAMYFCASSGTSGPETQYFGPGTRLLVL.

This clonotype was found once. The chain recombines TRBV2 with TRBJ1-5; the D is unclear. V was pared by 6 bases and J by 14 bases, with 11 bases between. CDR3 length: 10 amino acids. Germline-derived CDR1 and CDR2 are SNHLY and FYNNEI. This chain's CDR3 is CASSQRDEHF. As DNA, the CDR3 is TGTGCCAGCAGCCAGAGGGATGAGCATTTT.